This T cell receptor (beta chain) appears in the sequencing data of a study of early T cells in non-severe SARS-CoV-2 infection. Across the study: Bulk RNA isolated from unsorted whole blood underwent sequencing; chains were not paired. Study findings and constraints: Missing private and CD4 specificities, VDJdb matching favored anti-spike CD8 responses.

CDR3 length: 14 residues. Germline assignment: CDR1 DFQATT and CDR2 SNEGSKA (reference sequence). V gave up 6 bases and J gave up 3 bases; unmatched junction bases: 8. This clonotype was observed at least ten times. The antigen is unknown. Individually, cDNA molecules had unique molecular identifiers attached to them. TCRdb itself ran the 5' RACE reads through MiXCR, one entry per CDR3 protein. The sample has roughly 34,000 distinct CDR3 sequences; roughly 7.1% are singletons. This clonotype was sampled from an adult who was a healthcare worker with PCR-confirmed SARS-CoV-2 infection or an uninfected control (not recorded which). V and J are TRBV20-1 and TRBJ2-1; TRBD2 agrees at 7 bases. Material: whole blood, obtained at baseline. CDR3 protein: CSARGLIRYNEQFF. In nucleotides, the CDR3 is TGCAGTGCAAGGGGACTAATTCGCTACAATGAGCAGTTCTTC.